This is a list of T cell receptor beta chains from one sample in a study of regulatory T cells in long-lasting Graves disease. TCRdb analysed the multiplex PCR reads with MiXCR anew, one entry per CDR3 protein. The sample holds a few hundred thousand distinct CDR3 sequences; approximately 10% are singletons and the top ten take approximately 17%. The data were also submitted as part of a second study, on T cells in Graves' hyperthyroidism and ophthalmopathy.

This material consisted of peripheral blood mononuclear cells (PBMCs), taken at new diagnosis, from a patient treated with antithyroid drugs. Receptor source: a woman aged 18-29 years with Graves disease. Both conserved end residues are part of each CDR3. The D gene is left open where the match is weak. The listing skips clone size in some rows; elsewhere it reads once, few, many or a size class.

TRBJ2-1 | . | many | TRBV6-1 | CASALILSVGEQFF | TGTGCCAGCGCACTGATACTATCCGTCGGTGAGCAGTTCTTC
TRBJ1-4 | TRBD1 | few | TRBV6-1 | CASSRQGGEKLFF | TGTGCCAGCAGCCGTCAGGGGGGAGAAAAACTGTTTTTT
TRBJ2-3 | . | many | TRBV7-9 | CASIRAYHSTGTDTQYF | TGTGCCAGCATTCGGGCGTACCACTCCACCGGAACAGATACGCAGTATTTT
TRBJ1-3 | . | few | TRBV7-2 | CASSLPSVSSGNTIYF | TGTGCCAGCAGCTTACCCTCCGTTAGCTCTGGAAACACCATATATTTT
TRBJ2-2 | . | . | TRBV4-2 | CASSQESEHRNGELFF | TGTGCCAGCAGCCAAGAATCCGAACACCGAAACGGGGAGCTGTTTTTT
TRBJ1-5 | . | . | TRBV6-2/TRBV6-3 | CASSEEGGRQPQHF | TGTGCCAGCAGTGAAGAAGGGGGACGTCAGCCCCAGCATTTT
TRBJ2-2 | TRBD2 | few | TRBV3-1 | CASGKAGGRGGELFF | TGTGCCAGCGGGAAAGCGGGGGGGCGTGGCGGGGAGCTGTTTTTT
TRBJ2-1 | TRBD1 | . | TRBV29-1 | CSVQDRAIEQFF | TGCAGCGTACAAGACAGGGCAATTGAGCAGTTCTTC
TRBJ2-7 | TRBD1 | many | TRBV15 | CATSRDFETGKEQYF | TGTGCCACCAGCAGAGATTTCGAGACAGGGAAAGAGCAGTACTTC
TRBJ1-1 | . | many | TRBV27 | CASSRGGEAFF | TGTGCCAGCAGTCGCGGTGGTGAAGCTTTCTTT
TRBJ2-7 | . | . | TRBV28 | CASQGWPDYYEQYF | TGTGCCAGCCAAGGTTGGCCAGATTACTACGAGCAGTACTTC
TRBJ1-4 | . | . | TRBV7-9 | CASSPGDFEKLFF | TGTGCCAGCAGCCCGGGGGATTTTGAAAAACTGTTTTTT